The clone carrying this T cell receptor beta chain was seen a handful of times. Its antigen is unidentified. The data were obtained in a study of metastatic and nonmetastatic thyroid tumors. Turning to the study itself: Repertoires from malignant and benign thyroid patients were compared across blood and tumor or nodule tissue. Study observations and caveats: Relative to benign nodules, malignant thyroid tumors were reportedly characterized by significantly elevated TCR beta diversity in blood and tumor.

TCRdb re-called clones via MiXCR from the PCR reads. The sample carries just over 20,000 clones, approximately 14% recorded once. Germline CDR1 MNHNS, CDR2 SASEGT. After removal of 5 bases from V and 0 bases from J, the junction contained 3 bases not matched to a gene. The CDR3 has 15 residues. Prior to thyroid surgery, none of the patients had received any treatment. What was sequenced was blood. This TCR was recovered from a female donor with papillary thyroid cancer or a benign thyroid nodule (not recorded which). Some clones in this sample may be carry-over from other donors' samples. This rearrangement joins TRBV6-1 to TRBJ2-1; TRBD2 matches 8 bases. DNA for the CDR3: TGTGCCAGCAGTTTAGCGGGAAGCTCCTACAATGAGCAGTTCTTC. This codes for CASSLAGSSYNEQFF.